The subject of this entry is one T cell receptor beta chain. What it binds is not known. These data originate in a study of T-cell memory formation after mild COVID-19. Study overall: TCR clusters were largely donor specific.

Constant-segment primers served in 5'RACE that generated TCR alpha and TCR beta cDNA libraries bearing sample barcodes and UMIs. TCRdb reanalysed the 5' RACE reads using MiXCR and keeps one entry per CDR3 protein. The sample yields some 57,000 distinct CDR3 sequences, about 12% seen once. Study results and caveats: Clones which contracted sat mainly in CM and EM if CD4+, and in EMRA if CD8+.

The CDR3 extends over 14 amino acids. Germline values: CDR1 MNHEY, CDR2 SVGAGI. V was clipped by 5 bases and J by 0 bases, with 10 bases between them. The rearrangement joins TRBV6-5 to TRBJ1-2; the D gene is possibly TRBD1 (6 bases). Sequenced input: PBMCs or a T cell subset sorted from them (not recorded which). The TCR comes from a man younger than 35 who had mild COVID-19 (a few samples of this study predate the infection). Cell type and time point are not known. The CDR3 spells CASSPTGPNYGYTF. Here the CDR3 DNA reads TGTGCCAGCAGTCCCACAGGGCCTAACTATGGCTACACCTTC.